A single sample is the source of the 11 T cell receptor beta chains below, sequenced in a study of blood T cells in healthy people across ages. Using a J-beta primer mix together with a sample-barcoded 5' primer, a second PCR was run for roughly 7 to 11 cycles. TCRdb itself ran the 5' RACE reads through MiXCR, one entry per CDR3 protein. The sample yields 1 million to 1.2 million distinct CDR3 sequences, about two fifths seen once. The sequencing input was blood. These receptors were obtained from a man aged 18 to 29 in good health.

This clonotype has just a few counts. The chain carries TRBV7-2 and TRBJ2-1; the match to TRBD2 covers 9 bases. V dropped 1 base and J dropped 8; count of bases not matched to a gene: 9. In germline, CDR1 is SGHTA, CDR2 FQGNSA. The CDR3 is 16 residues long. The chain's CDR3 is CASSLGSSGELYEQFF. The CDR3 DNA reads as TGTGCCAGCAGCTTAGGATCTAGCGGGGAACTTTATGAGCAGTTCTTC.

The chain recombines TRBV6-6 with TRBJ2-1; perhaps TRBD2 as D (6 bases). Germline CDR1 MNHNY, CDR2 SVGAGI (reference sequence). V was cut by 2 bases and J by 10 bases, with 15 bases left in between. This CDR3 has 14 residues. The CDR3 loop is CASSYGGQYYEQFF. CDR3 coding DNA: TGTGCCAGCAGTTACGGAGGGCAGTACTACGAGCAGTTCTTC.

This chain uses TRBV5-1 with TRBJ1-2, with D hard to call. V was shortened by 1 base and J by 8 bases, with 15 bases between the two germline ends. CDR3 length equals 14 residues. Germline CDR1 is SGHRS and CDR2 is YFSETQ. The CDR3 sequence: CASSLQLESDGYTF. The CDR3 nucleotides are TGCGCCAGCAGCTTGCAGCTAGAGTCGGACGGCTACACCTTC.

The chain joins TRBV7-2 to TRBJ2-3, with D perhaps matching TRBD2 (5 bases). Trimming stripped 1 base from V and 2 bases from J, with 13 bases between. The CDR3 is 16 residues long. The germline CDR1 and CDR2 sequences are SGHTA and FQGNSA. The chain's CDR3 is CASSLDSPGITDTQYF. Written as DNA, the CDR3 is TGTGCCAGCAGCTTAGATAGCCCGGGGATCACAGATACGCAGTATTTT.

This sequence joins TRBV28 and TRBJ2-2; tentative D call: TRBD2 (6 bases). The CDR3 consists of 13 residues. The V gene lost 5 bases and the J gene lost 6 bases, with 10 bases spanning the gap. Germline-derived CDR1 and CDR2 are MDHEN and SYDVKM. The chain's CDR3 is CASSRAGPGELFF. The DNA for the CDR3 is TGTGCCAGCAGTCGAGCGGGCCCCGGGGAGCTGTTTTTT.

This chain links TRBV7-3 with TRBJ2-5; 10 bases are a match to TRBD2. This CDR3 has 15 residues. Germline V gives CDR1 SGHTA, CDR2 FQGTGA. The junction had 5 bases not matched to a gene; V was cut back by 5 bases and J by 2 bases. The CDR3 reads CASSPKAGGQETQYF. The CDR3 DNA reads as TGTGCCAGCAGCCCCAAAGCGGGGGGGCAAGAGACCCAGTACTTC.

This rearrangement joins TRBV27 to TRBJ1-2; D unclear. There are 14 residues in the CDR3. Deletions cut 2 bases from V and 6 bases from J, with 13 bases between. The germline gives CDR1 MNHEY, CDR2 SMNVEV (reference sequence). The CDR3 DNA sequence: TGTGCCAGCAGTTTACGGCGGCCCCTAGATGGCTACACCTTC. The encoded protein is CASSLRRPLDGYTF.

This clonotype was counted a single time. This CDR3 reads CASSVQGANNSPLHF. DNA of the CDR3: TGTGCCAGCAGCGTACAGGGGGCTAATAATTCACCCCTCCACTTT. The chain carries TRBV3-1 and TRBJ1-6, with 9 bases identical to TRBD1. CDR1 is LGHDT, CDR2 YNNKEL, per germline (reference sequence). Trimming cost V 5 bases and J 5 bases; bases outside gene matches: 4. The CDR3 length is 15 residues.

The chain recombines TRBV6-5 with TRBJ1-2; tentatively, D is TRBD1 (6 bases). CDR3 size: 16 residues. The germline V and J ends were trimmed by 8 bases and 3 bases, with 22 bases remaining between them. Germline lookup yields CDR1 MNHEY and CDR2 SVGAGI. The CDR3: CASQPSGPRGDYGYTF. As DNA, the CDR3 is TGTGCCAGCCAACCCTCCGGTCCCAGGGGCGACTATGGCTACACCTTC.

This chain connects TRBV5-6 to TRBJ2-3; tentatively, D is TRBD1 (5 bases). Between the trimmed V and J ends, which lost 5 bases and 2 bases, there was a span of 15 bases. In germline, CDR1 is SGHDT, CDR2 YYEEEE. The CDR3 contains 15 residues. The CDR3 DNA is TGTGCCAGCAGACATGACAGCGATGTCACAGATACGCAGTATTTT. Its translation: CASRHDSDVTDTQYF.

With respect to this clonotype: One end of the junction is discordant with germline, which a read error may explain. The chain is built from TRBV5-1 and TRBJ2-1; tentatively, D is TRBD1 or TRBD2 (5 bases each). The CDR3 has 15 residues. The germline V gene has CDR1 SGHRS and CDR2 YFSETQ. CDR3: CTSSLFEGSYNEQFF. The CDR3 bases are TGCACCAGCAGCTTGTTCGAGGGGTCCTACAATGAGCAGTTCTTC.